This T cell receptor (beta chain) was documented in a study of metastatic and nonmetastatic thyroid tumors. Whole-study context: For malignant and benign thyroid patients, tumor or nodule tissue and blood were the sources whose repertoires were compared.

This clone was recorded many times. Its antigen is as yet unknown. Germline assignment: CDR1 SGHRS and CDR2 YFSETQ. The CDR3 is 17 amino acids. V trimming: 4 bases; J trimming: 8 bases; junction bases outside the gene matches: 18. Original processing notes: A classifier of distant metastasis in papillary thyroid cancer was built from CDR3 differences (across clinicopathological groups). With MiXCR, TCRdb called clones anew from the PCR reads. V and J calls and clone size were set by TCRdb, not the authors. Here the sample spans about 14,000 clones, less than 25% being singletons. Study-level points and caveats: Benign nodules reportedly had significantly lower TCR beta diversity than malignant thyroid tumors in blood and tumor.

Patients had received no treatment of any kind before thyroid surgery. This chain joins TRBV5-1 and TRBJ1-2; 9 bases match TRBD1. The sequence derives from a female donor with papillary thyroid cancer or a benign thyroid nodule (not recorded which). Some clones in this sample may be carry-over from other donors' samples. Sequenced sample: blood. The CDR3 DNA sequence: TGCGCCAGCAGCACAACGGCGGGGACAGGGCGATCGGAAGGCTACACCTTC. Translation: CASSTTAGTGRSEGYTF. Complete variable domain (other parts from reference TRBV5-1 and TRBJ1-2): KAGVTQTPRYLIKTRGQQVTLSCSPISGHRSVSWYQQTPGQGLQFLFEYFSETQRNKGNFPGRFSGRQFSNSRSEMNVSTLELGDSALYLCASSTTAGTGRSEGYTFGSGTRLTVV.